A single sample is the source of the 29 T cell receptor beta chains below, sequenced in a study of T cell responses to AZD1222 COVID-19 vaccine. Sequencing was performed with immunoSEQ multiplex PCR; in TCRdb, only in-frame clones are kept and a portion is missing. The sample has 130,000 or so clones, around 94% seen once. The sample here was peripheral blood, taken on day 0 of AZD1222 vaccination. The receptors were gathered from an adult in good health.

CDR3 sequence: CASSQQTGSDYGYTF. The CDR3 DNA is TGTGCCAGCAGCCAACAGACAGGGTCGGACTATGGCTACACCTTC. The chain recombines TRBV28 with TRBJ1-2; 7 bases agree with TRBD1. V lost 6 bases and J lost 3; bases outside the gene matches: 10. Germline V gene lookup returns CDR1 MDHEN and CDR2 SYDVKM. The CDR3 sequence is 15 residues long.

This chain links TRBV2 with TRBJ1-2; possible D gene TRBD1, 5 bases. CDR3 size: 15 residues. Germline CDR1 is SNHLY and CDR2 is FYNNEI. Trimming removed 4 bases at V and 0 bases at J, with 12 bases between. CDR3 DNA sequence: TGTGCCAGCAGTGCCGGGGCGTTATCTAACTATGGCTACACCTTC. It translates to CASSAGALSNYGYTF.

This clone is a singleton in its sample. The genes are TRBV14 and TRBJ1-2; D is ambiguous. V lost 3 bases and J 3 bases, leaving 8 bases between the germline ends. The CDR3 is made up of 13 amino acids. From germline, CDR1 is SGHDN and CDR2 FVKESK. CDR3 DNA: TGTGCCAGCAGCCACTCACCAGACTATGGCTACACCTTC. It codes for CASSHSPDYGYTF.

The chain employs TRBV7-6 and TRBJ2-5; D unresolved. Per germline, CDR1 SGHVS and CDR2 FNYEAQ. This CDR3 spans 15 amino acids. Between the trimmed V and J ends, which lost 4 bases and 2 bases, there was a span of 14 bases. CDR3 sequence: CASSSIPLGQETQYF. The CDR3, as DNA: TGTGCCAGCAGCTCGATACCTCTAGGGCAAGAGACCCAGTACTTC.

V and J are TRBV7-9 and TRBJ1-1, with D possibly matching TRBD1 (6 bases). Germline V CDR1 and CDR2: SEHNR, FQNEAQ (reference sequence). This CDR3 comprises 16 residues. V was clipped by 5 bases and J by 2 bases, with 18 bases between them. The CDR3 DNA reads as TGTGCCAGCAGCACGCAGCAACAGGGACGAAACACTGAAGCTTTCTTT. Translated: CASSTQQQGRNTEAFF.

This clone was observed a single time. The genes are TRBV28 and TRBJ1-2; D is perhaps TRBD1 (6 bases). The length of the CDR3 is 12 residues. In germline, CDR1 is MDHEN, CDR2 SYDVKM. Trimming pared 7 bases from V and 5 bases from J, leaving 11 bases between. DNA of the CDR3: TGTGCCAGCACCCCGAGGGGGTATGGCTACACCTTC. It yields the protein CASTPRGYGYTF.

The chain links TRBV28 to TRBJ1-3, with TRBD1 matching 7 bases. This CDR3 comprises 16 residues. V lost 2 bases and J lost 4; bases outside the gene matches: 8. Germline V lookup: CDR1 MDHEN, CDR2 SYDVKM. The CDR3 sequence is CASSLLLGGAGNTIYF. In nucleotides, the CDR3 is TGTGCCAGCAGTTTACTGCTAGGGGGCGCAGGAAACACCATATATTTT. The whole variable domain, filled in from reference TRBV28 and TRBJ1-3, reads DVKVTQSSRYLVKRTGEKVFLECVQDMDHENMFWYRQDPGLGLRLIYFSYDVKMKEKGDIPEGYSVSREKKERFSLILESASTNQTSMYLCASSLLLGGAGNTIYFGEGSWLTVV.

The chain couples TRBV4-1 to TRBJ2-2; D remains unclear. Germline V gene sequence: CDR1 MGHRA, CDR2 YSYEKL. This CDR3 contains 12 residues. V dropped 4 bases and J dropped 4 bases, with 4 bases sitting between them. CDR3 loop: CASSRGTGELFF. CDR3 sequence (DNA): TGCGCCAGCAGCCGGGGCACCGGGGAGCTGTTTTTT.

This chain connects TRBV29-1 to TRBJ1-2; unclear D gene. V was trimmed by 3 bases and J by 1 base, leaving 15 bases between them. The CDR3 covers 15 residues. Germline V gene sequence: CDR1 SQVTM, CDR2 ANQGSEA. The CDR3 region is CSVESLLPNNYGYTF. Written as DNA, the CDR3 is TGCAGCGTTGAGTCACTCCTTCCCAATAACTATGGCTACACCTTC.

Comments on this clone: The same CDR3 arises from other DNA sequences in this sample as well. This rearrangement joins TRBV6-5 to TRBJ2-5; 9 bases line up with TRBD2. The germline V gene has CDR1 MNHEY and CDR2 SVGAGI. V dropped 8 bases and J dropped 1; count of bases not matched to a gene: 8. The CDR3 has 15 amino acids. The CDR3 nucleotides read TGTGCCAGCGGGCGCGGGAGGGCCTTCCAAGAGACCCAGTACTTC. This codes for CASGRGRAFQETQYF.

This chain uses TRBV5-1 with TRBJ1-2, with TRBD1 matching 8 bases. Germline V gene sequence: CDR1 SGHRS, CDR2 YFSETQ. The CDR3 contains 15 residues. V shed 0 bases, J shed 4 bases, and the junction held 5 bases outside the gene matches. The CDR3 loop reads CASSLGTGNSYGYTF. DNA of the CDR3: TGCGCCAGCAGCTTGGGGACAGGGAATAGCTATGGCTACACCTTC. The full variable domain, in which reference TRBV5-1 and TRBJ1-2 provide the parts outside the CDR3, is KAGVTQTPRYLIKTRGQQVTLSCSPISGHRSVSWYQQTPGQGLQFLFEYFSETQRNKGNFPGRFSGRQFSNSRSEMNVSTLELGDSALYLCASSLGTGNSYGYTFGSGTRLTVV.

The chain has TRBV3-1 (or the pseudogene TRBV3-2) and TRBJ2-3; 7 bases fit TRBD2. The V and J ends lost 0 bases and 2 bases, in that order; junction bases with no gene match: 8. This CDR3 spans 17 amino acids. Germline CDR1 is LGHDT and CDR2 is YNNKEL (reference sequence). CDR3 in amino acids: CASSQDPAGRNTDTQYF. The CDR3 region has the DNA TGTGCCAGCAGCCAAGACCCAGCGGGAAGGAACACAGATACGCAGTATTTT.

Comment on this clone: One end of the junction varies from germline; a read error may be responsible. The chain couples TRBV29-1 to TRBJ2-1, with TRBD2 identical over 7 bases. From germline, CDR1 is SQVTM and CDR2 ANQGSEA. The length of the CDR3 is 17 residues. In DNA form, the CDR3 reads TGCAGCGTTGAAGGCTCTGGGGACTACACCTCCCACAATGAGCAGTTCTTC. Translated: CSVEGSGDYTSHNEQFF.

V usage is TRBV11-2 and J usage is TRBJ2-3; D call uncertain. Deletions cut 2 bases from V and 6 bases from J, with 9 bases between. Germline loops: CDR1 SGHAT, CDR2 FQNNGV. The CDR3 is 13 amino acids. The CDR3: CASSLSLLDTQYF. In DNA form, the CDR3 reads TGTGCCAGCAGCTTATCTCTCTTGGATACGCAGTATTTT.

This chain links TRBV2 with TRBJ1-2; 7 nucleotides align to TRBD1. The CDR3 runs to 14 residues. J gave up 5 bases and V 6 bases, and 9 bases lay outside the gene matches. Germline V gives CDR1 SNHLY, CDR2 FYNNEI. DNA for the CDR3: TGTGCCAGCAGCCCAACGACAGGGAGGTATGGCTACACCTTC. It encodes CASSPTTGRYGYTF.

The chain recombines TRBV5-1 with TRBJ1-1; weak D call: TRBD1 (6 bases). CDR1 and CDR2 from the germline V gene are SGHRS and YFSETQ. Deletions cut 5 bases from V and 5 bases from J, with 19 bases between. The CDR3 totals 15 residues. The CDR3: CASRQGHGGGTEAFF. Written as DNA, the CDR3 is TGCGCCAGCAGACAAGGACACGGAGGGGGGACTGAAGCTTTCTTT.

This rearrangement joins TRBV27 to TRBJ1-2; tentatively, D is TRBD1 (6 bases). Trimming stripped 2 bases from V and 6 bases from J, with 10 bases between. This CDR3 is built from 13 residues. Germline V CDR1 and CDR2: MNHEY, SMNVEV (reference sequence). In DNA form, the CDR3 reads TGTGCCAGCAGTTTAGTTCCAGGGGATGGCTACACCTTC. Protein: CASSLVPGDGYTF.

The chain couples TRBV6-5 to TRBJ1-1; D call uncertain. The CDR3 is made up of 13 amino acids. V lost 5 bases and J lost 1, with 8 bases in between. CDR1 is MNHEY, CDR2 SVGAGI, per germline. CDR3 sequence reads: CASSQVANTEAFF. The CDR3 DNA reads TGTGCCAGCAGTCAGGTGGCGAACACTGAAGCTTTCTTT.

V gene TRBV7-8 combines with J gene TRBJ1-1, with 7 bases identical to TRBD1. The CDR3 totals 15 residues. V dropped 1 base and J dropped 4; count of bases not matched to a gene: 6. Germline V gene sequence: CDR1 SGHVS, CDR2 FQNEAQ. CDR3: CASSLVDRVGTEAFF. CDR3 bases: TGTGCCAGCAGCTTAGTTGACAGGGTGGGCACTGAAGCTTTCTTT.

V is TRBV6-5 and J is TRBJ2-3; D possibly corresponds to TRBD1 (7 bases). Looked up from germline, CDR1 is MNHEY and CDR2 is SVGAGI. V gave up 6 bases and J gave up 0 bases, with 13 bases separating them. This CDR3 is built from 15 residues. CDR3 nucleotides: TGTGCCAGCAGACTACAGGGGACTAGCACAGATACGCAGTATTTT. Its translation: CASRLQGTSTDTQYF.

J is TRBJ1-1 and V is TRBV18, with a tentative D call TRBD1 (6 bases). Trimming pared 1 base from V and 4 bases from J, leaving 19 bases between. Germline CDR1 is KGHSH and CDR2 is LQKENI. The CDR3 sequence is 17 residues long. The CDR3 DNA reads as TGTGCCAGCTCACCACAGTATGGGACACAATCAAGCACTGAAGCTTTCTTT. Its protein product is CASSPQYGTQSSTEAFF.

The DNA of the CDR3 is TGCGCCAGCAGCCTGGGGGGACAGAACACTGAAGCTTTCTTT. Protein: CASSLGGQNTEAFF. V is TRBV5-1 and J is TRBJ1-1, with a weak D call TRBD1 (6 bases). Germline V lookup: CDR1 SGHRS, CDR2 YFSETQ. CDR3 length equals 14 residues. The germline V and J ends were trimmed by 4 bases and 1 base, with 11 bases remaining between them. Looking up the rest from reference TRBV5-1 and TRBJ1-1 gives the full variable domain: KAGVTQTPRYLIKTRGQQVTLSCSPISGHRSVSWYQQTPGQGLQFLFEYFSETQRNKGNFPGRFSGRQFSNSRSEMNVSTLELGDSALYLCASSLGGQNTEAFFGQGTRLTVV.

This rearrangement joins TRBV5-1 to TRBJ2-1; 7 nucleotides agree with TRBD2. The CDR3 spans 15 residues. Germline V gene lookup returns CDR1 SGHRS and CDR2 YFSETQ. The V segment lost 0 bases and the J segment 7 bases; nucleotides outside the gene matches: 7. The CDR3 here is CASSLVAGARNEQFF. The CDR3 region has the DNA TGCGCCAGCAGCTTGGTGGCGGGAGCTCGTAATGAGCAGTTCTTC. Full variable domain (missing parts from reference TRBV5-1 and TRBJ2-1): KAGVTQTPRYLIKTRGQQVTLSCSPISGHRSVSWYQQTPGQGLQFLFEYFSETQRNKGNFPGRFSGRQFSNSRSEMNVSTLELGDSALYLCASSLVAGARNEQFFGPGTRLTVL.

The chain carries TRBV5-4 and TRBJ2-7; D gene unclear. V lost 1 base, J lost 3 bases, and 8 bases lay in between. The CDR3 contains 13 residues. In germline, CDR1 is SGHNT, CDR2 YYREEE (reference sequence). DNA of the CDR3: TGTGCCAGCAGCTTGTACGATGGCTACGAGCAGTACTTC. Protein: CASSLYDGYEQYF. Complete variable domain (other parts from reference TRBV5-4 and TRBJ2-7): ETGVTQSPTHLIKTRGQQVTLRCSSQSGHNTVSWYQQALGQGPQFIFQYYREEENGRGNFPPRFSGLQFPNYSSELNVNALELDDSALYLCASSLYDGYEQYFGPGTRLTVT.

The chain uses TRBV5-1 and TRBJ1-6; D is possibly TRBD1 (5 bases). Per the germline V gene, CDR1 is SGHRS and CDR2 is YFSETQ. V was clipped by 1 base and J by 7 bases, with 15 bases between them. The CDR3 consists of 16 residues. This CDR3 reads CASSLISLGTNSPLHF. CDR3 nucleotides: TGCGCCAGCAGCTTGATTTCGCTCGGGACCAATTCACCCCTCCACTTT.

This chain connects TRBV28 to TRBJ2-1; 8 nucleotides agree with TRBD2. CDR1 is MDHEN, CDR2 SYDVKM, per germline. J gave up 7 bases and V 7 bases, and 12 bases lay outside the gene matches. This CDR3 spans 15 amino acids. The CDR3 protein is CASTRGVAGTNEQFF. The CDR3 DNA reads as TGTGCCAGCACTCGGGGAGTAGCGGGAACTAATGAGCAGTTCTTC.

For this clone: At one end, the junction sequence differs from germline, possibly due to a read error. J is TRBJ2-5 and V is TRBV6-5; 11 nucleotides align to TRBD2. The length of the CDR3 is 12 residues. Germline assignment: CDR1 MNHEY and CDR2 SVGAGI. The DNA of the CDR3 is TGTGCCAGCAGTACCCCTAGCGGGAGGCCACACTTC. Its protein is CASSTPSGRPHF.

The chain uses TRBV9 and TRBJ2-1, with D unclear. This CDR3 is built from 14 residues. Germline assignment: CDR1 SGDLS and CDR2 YYNGEE. The V and J ends lost 2 bases and 0 bases respectively, with 6 bases between them. The CDR3 sequence: CASSVGSSYNEQFF. DNA of the CDR3: TGTGCCAGCAGCGTTGGTAGCTCCTACAATGAGCAGTTCTTC.

V and J are TRBV6-5 and TRBJ1-2; D is perhaps TRBD1 (6 bases). The CDR3 loop spans 14 amino acids. The germline V gene has CDR1 MNHEY and CDR2 SVGAGI. The V end was cut by 6 bases, the J end by 3 bases, with 14 bases between. This chain's CDR3 is CASSSKGGYYGYTF. CDR3 sequence (DNA): TGTGCCAGCAGCTCTAAGGGGGGATACTATGGCTACACCTTC.